The 13 T cell receptor beta chains below were found in one sample sequenced in a study of beta chain features in type 1 diabetes. Regarding the study as a whole: Among all four CD4+ subsets, Type 1 diabetes patients had TCRB CDR3s that were moderately but significantly shorter.

Expressed TCRB transcripts were sequenced because the isolated RNA had all been reverse transcribed beforehand. TCRdb's table, derived via immunoSEQ multiplex PCR, lists solely in-frame clones and lacks some. The repertoire holds about 99,000 clones, 28% seen once, with 0.5% to 0.6% in the top ten. For these receptors, no antigen is known. The sequenced material came from central memory CD4+ T cells from blood. Receptor source: a woman aged 18-35 years with type 1 diabetes.

There are many counts of this clone. The chain is built from TRBV5-6 and TRBJ2-5, with D possibly matching TRBD2 (5 bases). V gave up 0 bases and J gave up 5 bases, with 5 bases separating them. This CDR3 has 12 amino acids. Per germline, CDR1 SGHDT and CDR2 YYEEEE. CDR3 protein: CASSLGRETQYF. Written as DNA, the CDR3 is TGTGCCAGCAGCTTGGGGAGGGAGACCCAGTACTTC.

J is TRBJ1-3 and V is TRBV7-2, with a weak D call TRBD1 (6 bases). V lost 2 bases, J lost 4 bases, and 9 bases lay in between. The CDR3 extends over 14 amino acids. Per the germline V gene, CDR1 is SGHTA and CDR2 is FQGNSA. The CDR3 here is CASSLSGVGNTIYF. Written as DNA, the CDR3 is TGTGCCAGCAGCTTATCAGGGGTCGGAAACACCATATATTTT.

This chain connects TRBV4-3 to TRBJ2-1; the D gene is possibly TRBD2 (7 bases). Germline-derived CDR1 and CDR2 are LGHNA and YSLEER. The V end was cut by 4 bases, the J end by 4 bases, with 20 bases between. There are 17 residues in the CDR3. In DNA form, the CDR3 reads TGCGCCAGCAGCCTACGAGGGGGGGGGACTCCTTACAATGAGCAGTTCTTC. Protein sequence: CASSLRGGGTPYNEQFF.

The gene calls are TRBV19 and TRBJ2-3; D not resolved. CDR1 LNHDA and CDR2 SQIVND come from the germline V gene (reference sequence). The length of the CDR3 is 15 residues. V was trimmed by 11 bases and J by 1 base, leaving 19 bases between them. The CDR3 loop reads CASSTPNAGTDTQYF. In DNA, the CDR3 is TGTGCCTCTAGTACACCCAACGCGGGCACAGATACGCAGTATTTT.

The chain couples TRBV30 to TRBJ1-1; D unclear. The V end lost 0 bases, the J end lost 1 base, and 6 bases lay between the germline ends. The CDR3 consists of 13 residues. The V gene's germline CDR1 is GTSNPN and CDR2 SVGIG (reference sequence). The CDR3 coding sequence is TGTGCCTGGAGTGTCGAAGCGAACACTGAAGCTTTCTTT. It codes for CAWSVEANTEAFF.

As concerns this clone: Other DNA sequences within the sample encode an identical CDR3. The chain recombines TRBV5-4 with TRBJ1-1, with D perhaps TRBD1 (6 bases). The V end was cut by 1 base, the J end by 1 base, with 8 bases between. The length of the CDR3 is 14 residues. Germline V lookup: CDR1 SGHNT, CDR2 YYREEE (reference sequence). The CDR3 reads CASSLRRGNTEAFF. The CDR3 nucleotides are TGTGCCAGCAGCTTGCGCAGGGGGAACACTGAAGCTTTCTTT.

This rearrangement joins TRBV7-9 to TRBJ2-2; 7 positions match TRBD1. Germline V gene lookup returns CDR1 SEHNR and CDR2 FQNEAQ (reference sequence). The V gene end was trimmed by 5 bases and the J gene end by 7 bases; junction bases not matched to a gene: 4. The CDR3 loop spans 13 amino acids. The CDR3 region is CASSQGGHGELFF. CDR3 sequence (DNA): TGTGCCAGCAGCCAAGGGGGCCACGGGGAGCTGTTTTTT.

The V and J genes are TRBV5-4 and TRBJ2-1; a weak D match, TRBD1 (6 bases). V lost 4 bases to trimming and J lost 4 bases, with 15 bases between them. This CDR3 is 15 amino acids long. From germline, CDR1 is SGHNT and CDR2 YYREEE (reference sequence). Here the CDR3 reads CASSATGMTYNEQFF. The CDR3 DNA follows: TGTGCCAGCAGCGCCACAGGGATGACATACAATGAGCAGTTCTTC.

This clone was detected once. This chain connects TRBV28 to TRBJ2-2; 11 bases fit TRBD2. This CDR3 has 17 residues. Germline lookup yields CDR1 MDHEN and CDR2 SYDVKM. The V segment lost 1 base and the J segment 2 bases; nucleotides outside the gene matches: 3. In DNA form, the CDR3 reads TGTGCCAGCAGTTTATCCCGACTAGCGGGAAACACCGGGGAGCTGTTTTTT. It encodes CASSLSRLAGNTGELFF.

The V and J genes are TRBV7-2 and TRBJ2-1; tentatively, D is TRBD2 (6 bases). This CDR3 region has 12 residues. Trimming cost V 5 bases and J 9 bases, with 11 bases left between them. Germline CDR1 and CDR2: SGHTA and FQGNSA. CDR3 in DNA: TGTGCCAGCAGCCCGGCCGGGGGTGAGCAGTTCTTC. Its protein product is CASSPAGGEQFF.

This clone has a count of ten or more. The chain couples TRBV4-1 to TRBJ2-4; D perhaps matches TRBD2 (5 bases). The CDR3 is 14 residues long. V was clipped by 4 bases and J by 5 bases, with 12 bases between them. Germline-derived CDR1 and CDR2 are MGHRA and YSYEKL. CDR3 coding DNA: TGCGCCAGCAGCCCCGAGGGTACCGAAAACATTCAGTACTTC. Translation gives CASSPEGTENIQYF.

The table lists this clone with a few counts. This sequence joins TRBV9 and TRBJ2-1, with D maybe TRBD2 (6 bases). The ends were cut back, 0 bases at V and 4 bases at J, with 11 bases in the middle. The CDR3 is 15 residues long. CDR1 SGDLS and CDR2 YYNGEE come from the germline V gene. CDR3 nucleotide sequence: TGTGCCAGCAGCGTAGGCGGGAACCCATACAATGAGCAGTTCTTC. Translating gives CASSVGGNPYNEQFF.

This clone was seen only a few times. This rearrangement joins TRBV7-9 to TRBJ2-7, with TRBD1 identical over 7 bases. V gave up 5 bases and J gave up 2 bases; unmatched junction bases: 6. Germline CDR1 reads SEHNR; CDR2 reads FQNEAQ (reference sequence). CDR3 length: 14 residues. The CDR3 reads CASSQKGQTYEQYV. The CDR3 DNA follows: TGTGCCAGCAGCCAAAAGGGACAGACCTACGAGCAGTACGTC.